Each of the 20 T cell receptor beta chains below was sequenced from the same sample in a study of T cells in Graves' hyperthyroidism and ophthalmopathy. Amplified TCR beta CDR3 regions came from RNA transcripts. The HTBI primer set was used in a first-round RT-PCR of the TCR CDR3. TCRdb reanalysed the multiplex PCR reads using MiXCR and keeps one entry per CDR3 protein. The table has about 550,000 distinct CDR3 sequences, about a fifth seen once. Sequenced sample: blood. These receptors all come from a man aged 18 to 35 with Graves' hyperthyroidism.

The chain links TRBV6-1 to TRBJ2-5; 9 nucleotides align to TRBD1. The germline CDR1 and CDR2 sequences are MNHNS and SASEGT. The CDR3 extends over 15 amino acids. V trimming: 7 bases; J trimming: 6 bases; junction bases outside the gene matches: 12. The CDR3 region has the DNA TGTGCCAGCAATGCGGGACAGGGAAATAAAAAGACCCAGTACTTC. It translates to CASNAGQGNKKTQYF.

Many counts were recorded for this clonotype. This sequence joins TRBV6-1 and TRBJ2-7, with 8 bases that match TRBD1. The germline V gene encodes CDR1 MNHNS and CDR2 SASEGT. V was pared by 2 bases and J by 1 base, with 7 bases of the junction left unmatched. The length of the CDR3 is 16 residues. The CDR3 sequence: CASSEPRQGRSYEQYF. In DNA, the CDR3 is TGTGCCAGCAGTGAACCCAGACAGGGGAGATCCTACGAGCAGTACTTC.

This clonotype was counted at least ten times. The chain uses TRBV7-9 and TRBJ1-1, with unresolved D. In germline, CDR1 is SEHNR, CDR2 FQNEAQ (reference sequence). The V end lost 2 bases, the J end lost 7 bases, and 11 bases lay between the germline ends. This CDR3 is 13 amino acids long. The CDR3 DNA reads TGTGCCAGCAGCTTACGAGGGATTGGTGAAGCTTTCTTT. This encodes CASSLRGIGEAFF. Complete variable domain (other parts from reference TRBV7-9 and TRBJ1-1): DTGVSQNPRHKITKRGQNVTFRCDPISEHNRLYWYRQTLGQGPEFLTYFQNEAQLEKSRLLSDRFSAERPKGSFSTLEIQRTEQGDSAMYLCASSLRGIGEAFFGQGTRLTVV.

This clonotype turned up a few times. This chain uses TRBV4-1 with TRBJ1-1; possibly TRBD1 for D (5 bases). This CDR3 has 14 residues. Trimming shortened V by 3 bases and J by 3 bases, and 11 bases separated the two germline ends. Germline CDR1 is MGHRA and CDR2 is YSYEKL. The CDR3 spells CASSQGRADTEAFF. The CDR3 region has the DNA TGCGCCAGCAGCCAGGGCAGGGCAGACACTGAAGCTTTCTTT.

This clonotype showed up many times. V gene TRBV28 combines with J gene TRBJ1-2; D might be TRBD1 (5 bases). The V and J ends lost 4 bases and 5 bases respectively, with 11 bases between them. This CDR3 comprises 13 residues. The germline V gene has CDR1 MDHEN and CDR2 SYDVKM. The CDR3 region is CASSSPGRYGYTF. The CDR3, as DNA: TGTGCCAGCAGTTCCCCGGGACGGTATGGCTACACCTTC.

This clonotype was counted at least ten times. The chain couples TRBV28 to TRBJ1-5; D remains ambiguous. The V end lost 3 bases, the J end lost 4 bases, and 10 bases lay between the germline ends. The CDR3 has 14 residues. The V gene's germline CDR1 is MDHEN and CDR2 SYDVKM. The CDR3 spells CASSFRRLNQPQHF. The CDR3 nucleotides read TGTGCCAGCAGTTTTAGGCGGCTGAATCAGCCCCAGCATTTT.

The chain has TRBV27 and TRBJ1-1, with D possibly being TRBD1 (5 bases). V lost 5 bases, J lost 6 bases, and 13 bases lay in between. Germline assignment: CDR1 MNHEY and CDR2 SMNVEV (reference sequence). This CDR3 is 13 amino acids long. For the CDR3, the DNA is TGTGCCAGCAGTAGCAAGGGACGTCCTGAAGCTTTCTTT. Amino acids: CASSSKGRPEAFF.

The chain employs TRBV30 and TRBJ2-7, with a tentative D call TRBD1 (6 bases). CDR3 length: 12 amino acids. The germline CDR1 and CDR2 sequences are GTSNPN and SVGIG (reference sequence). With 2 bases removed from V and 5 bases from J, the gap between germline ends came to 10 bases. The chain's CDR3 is CAWSTGRDEQYF. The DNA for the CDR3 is TGTGCCTGGAGTACAGGGCGGGACGAGCAGTACTTC.

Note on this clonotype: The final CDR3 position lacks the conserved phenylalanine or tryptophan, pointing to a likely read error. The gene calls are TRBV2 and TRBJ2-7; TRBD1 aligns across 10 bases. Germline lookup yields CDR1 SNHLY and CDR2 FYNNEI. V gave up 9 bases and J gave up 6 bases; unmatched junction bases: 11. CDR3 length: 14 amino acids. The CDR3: CASCRDRGFGEQYY. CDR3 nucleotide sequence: TGTGCCAGTTGCCGGGACAGGGGTTTCGGCGAGCAGTACTAC.

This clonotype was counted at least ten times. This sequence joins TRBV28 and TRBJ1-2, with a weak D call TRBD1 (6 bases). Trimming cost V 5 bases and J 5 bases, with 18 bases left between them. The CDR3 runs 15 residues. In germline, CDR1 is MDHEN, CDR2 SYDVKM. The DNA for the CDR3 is TGTGCCAGCAGTACCACGCCTGGGGGCGGGTATGGCTACACCTTC. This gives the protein CASSTTPGGGYGYTF.

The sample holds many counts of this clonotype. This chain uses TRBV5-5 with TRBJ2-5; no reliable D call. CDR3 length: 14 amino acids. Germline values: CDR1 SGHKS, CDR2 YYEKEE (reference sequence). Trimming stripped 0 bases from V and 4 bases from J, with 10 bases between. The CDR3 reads CASSLEKGLETQYF. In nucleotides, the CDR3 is TGTGCCAGCAGCTTGGAAAAGGGTTTAGAGACCCAGTACTTC.

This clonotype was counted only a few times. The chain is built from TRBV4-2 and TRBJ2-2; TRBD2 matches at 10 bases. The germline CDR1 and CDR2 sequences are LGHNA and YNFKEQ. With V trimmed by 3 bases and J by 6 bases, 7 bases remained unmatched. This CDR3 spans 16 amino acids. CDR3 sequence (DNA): TGTGCCAGCAGCCATGTTGGACTAGCGGTCCCCGGGGAGCTGTTTTTT. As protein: CASSHVGLAVPGELFF.

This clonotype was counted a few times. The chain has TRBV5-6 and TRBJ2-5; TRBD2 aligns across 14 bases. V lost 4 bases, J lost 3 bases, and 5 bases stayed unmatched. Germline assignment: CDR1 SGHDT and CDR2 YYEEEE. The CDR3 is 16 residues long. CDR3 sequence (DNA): TGTGCCAGCAGCGTTATGACTAGCGGGGGGGAAGAGACCCAGTACTTC. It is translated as CASSVMTSGGEETQYF.

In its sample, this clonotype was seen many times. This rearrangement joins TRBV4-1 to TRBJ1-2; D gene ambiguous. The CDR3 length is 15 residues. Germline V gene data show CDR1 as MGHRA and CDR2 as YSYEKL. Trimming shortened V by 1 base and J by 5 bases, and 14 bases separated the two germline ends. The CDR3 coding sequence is TGCGCCAGCAGCCAAGTTCGTCAGGCCCTATATGGCTACACCTTC. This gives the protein CASSQVRQALYGYTF.

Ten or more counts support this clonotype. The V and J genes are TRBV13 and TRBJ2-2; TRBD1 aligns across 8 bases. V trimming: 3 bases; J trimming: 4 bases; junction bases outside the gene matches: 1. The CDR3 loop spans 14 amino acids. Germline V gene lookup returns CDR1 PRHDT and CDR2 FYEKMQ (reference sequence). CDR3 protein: CASSFDRGTGELFF. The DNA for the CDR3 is TGTGCCAGCAGCTTTGACAGGGGCACCGGGGAGCTGTTTTTT.

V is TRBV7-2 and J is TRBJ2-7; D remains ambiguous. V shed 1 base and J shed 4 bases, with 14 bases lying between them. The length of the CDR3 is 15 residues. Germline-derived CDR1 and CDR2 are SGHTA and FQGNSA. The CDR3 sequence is CASSLGLGSRYEQYF. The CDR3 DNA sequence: TGTGCCAGCAGCTTAGGGCTGGGGTCCCGGTACGAGCAGTACTTC. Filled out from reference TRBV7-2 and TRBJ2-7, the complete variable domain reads GAGVSQSPSNKVTEKGKDVELRCDPISGHTALYWYRQSLGQGLEFLIYFQGNSAPDKSGLPSDRFSAERTGGSVSTLTIQRTQQEDSAVYLCASSLGLGSRYEQYFGPGTRLTVT.

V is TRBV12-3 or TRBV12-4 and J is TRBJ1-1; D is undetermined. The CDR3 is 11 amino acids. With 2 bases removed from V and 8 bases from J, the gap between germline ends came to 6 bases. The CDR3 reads CASSLRSEAFF. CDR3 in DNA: TGTGCCAGCAGTTTAAGGTCAGAAGCTTTCTTT.

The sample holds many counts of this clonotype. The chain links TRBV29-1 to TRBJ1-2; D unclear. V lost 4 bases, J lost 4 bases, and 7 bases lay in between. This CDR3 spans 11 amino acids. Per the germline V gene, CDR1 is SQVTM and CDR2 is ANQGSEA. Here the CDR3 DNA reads TGCAGCGTTGTGGAGGTCTATGGCTACACCTTC. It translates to CSVVEVYGYTF.

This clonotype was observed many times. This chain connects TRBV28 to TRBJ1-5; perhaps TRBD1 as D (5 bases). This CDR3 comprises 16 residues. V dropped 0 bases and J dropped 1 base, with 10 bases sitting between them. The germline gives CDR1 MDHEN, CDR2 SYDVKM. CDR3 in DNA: TGTGCCAGCAGTTTATGGGGGGTTCGGAGCAATCAGCCCCAGCATTTT. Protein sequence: CASSLWGVRSNQPQHF.

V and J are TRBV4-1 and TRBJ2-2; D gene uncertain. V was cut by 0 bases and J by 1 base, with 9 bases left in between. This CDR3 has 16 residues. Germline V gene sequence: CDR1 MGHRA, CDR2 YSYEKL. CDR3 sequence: CASSQDRAQNTGELFF. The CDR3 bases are TGCGCCAGCAGCCAAGATAGGGCACAGAACACCGGGGAGCTGTTTTTT.